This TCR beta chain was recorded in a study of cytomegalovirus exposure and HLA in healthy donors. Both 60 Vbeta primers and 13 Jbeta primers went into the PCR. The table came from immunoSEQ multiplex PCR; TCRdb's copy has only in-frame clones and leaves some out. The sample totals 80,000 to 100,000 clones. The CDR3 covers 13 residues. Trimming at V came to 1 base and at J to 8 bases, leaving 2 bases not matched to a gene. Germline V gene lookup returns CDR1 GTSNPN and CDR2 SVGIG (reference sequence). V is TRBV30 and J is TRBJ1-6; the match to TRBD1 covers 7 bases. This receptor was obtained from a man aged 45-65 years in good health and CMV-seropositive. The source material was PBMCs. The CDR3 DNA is TGTGCCTGGAGTGGAACAGGGGATTCACCCCTCCACTTT. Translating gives CAWSGTGDSPLHF.